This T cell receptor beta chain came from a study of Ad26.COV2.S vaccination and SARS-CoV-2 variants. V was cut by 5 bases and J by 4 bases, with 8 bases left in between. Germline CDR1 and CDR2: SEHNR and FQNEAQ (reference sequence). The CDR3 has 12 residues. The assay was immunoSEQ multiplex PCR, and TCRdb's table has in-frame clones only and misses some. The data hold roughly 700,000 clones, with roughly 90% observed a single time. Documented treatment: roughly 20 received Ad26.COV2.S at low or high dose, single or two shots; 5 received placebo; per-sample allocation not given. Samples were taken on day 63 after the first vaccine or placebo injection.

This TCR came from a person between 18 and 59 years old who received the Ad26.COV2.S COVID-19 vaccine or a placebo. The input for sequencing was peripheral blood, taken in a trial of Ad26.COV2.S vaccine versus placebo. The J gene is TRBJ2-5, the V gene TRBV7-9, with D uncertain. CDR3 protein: CASSQVSETQYF. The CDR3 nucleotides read TGTGCCAGCAGCCAAGTCTCAGAGACCCAGTACTTC.